These T cell receptor beta chains were read from a single sample in a study of blood T cell repertoires in COVID-19. Some clones are missing from TCRdb's copy, which holds only in-frame ones; the method was immunoSEQ multiplex PCR. Among some 48,000 clones, approximately 89% were seen once, and the ten largest hold 25% to 35%. Sequenced: peripheral blood. All receptors derive from a woman aged 80 or older with acute or convalescent COVID-19. CDR3s include the opening cysteine and the closing phenylalanine or tryptophan. A D gene is named only where the DNA matches it firmly. Expanded clones are given a class, and other clones once, few, many or no size at all.

TRBV7-9,few,TRBJ2-2,TRBD2,TGTGCCAGCAGCTTAGATCGTAGACTAGCGGGGATCACCGGGGAGCTGTTTTTT,CASSLDRRLAGITGELFF
TRBV2,.,TRBJ1-2,.,TGTGCCAGCAGCGGGGGGGCTGGCTATGGCTACACCTTC,CASSGGAGYGYTF
TRBV4-1,.,TRBJ2-5,TRBD2,TGCGCCAGCAGCCAACGGGGGGATGTGTACGAAGAGACCCAGTACTTC,CASSQRGDVYEETQYF
TRBV19,.,TRBJ1-2,.,TGTGCCAGTAGGAAAAACATAATTAACTATGGCTACACCTTC,CASRKNIINYGYTF
TRBV5-4,.,TRBJ1-4,.,TGTGCCAGCAGCTCGGGGGGGACAAAAGAAAAACTGTTTTTT,CASSSGGTKEKLFF
TRBV28,once,TRBJ1-4,TRBD1,TGTGCCAGCAGTTTTGCCGGGACAGTACATGAAAAACTGTTTTTT,CASSFAGTVHEKLFF
TRBV5-1,.,TRBJ2-1,TRBD2,TGCGCCAGCAGCCTAGGGGGACTAGCGGGAGAGTTCTTC,CASSLGGLAGEFF
TRBV10-3,.,TRBJ2-1,TRBD1,TGTGCCATCAGTCGTACCGGGACAGGGGGTTCTGAGCAGTTCTTC,CAISRTGTGGSEQFF
TRBV6-5,.,TRBJ2-2,.,TGTGCCAGCAGTTATAGTAGGGGAACCGGGGAGCTGTTTTTT,CASSYSRGTGELFF
TRBV6-2/TRBV6-3,few,TRBJ2-4,TRBD2,TGTGCCACCAGCGGCGGGGGGAACATTCAGTACTTC,CATSGGGNIQYF
TRBV7-9,once,TRBJ2-3,TRBD1,TGTGCCAGCGCTCAGGGGGCGGCAGATACGCAGTATTTT,CASAQGAADTQYF
TRBV11-3,.,TRBJ2-5,.,TGTGCCAGCAGCCAGACAAGCCAAGAGACCCAGTACTTC,CASSQTSQETQYF
TRBV20-1,once,TRBJ1-1,TRBD1,TGCAGTGCACTAGGGGGCGGTGGAGCTTTCTTT,CSALGGGGAFF
TRBV11-2,.,TRBJ2-2,.,TGTGCCAGCAGCTTAGGGGGCGGGGGCAACACCGGGGAGCTGTTTTTT,CASSLGGGGNTGELFF
TRBV9,.,TRBJ2-3,TRBD2,TGTGCCAGCAGCCAGACTAGCGGGGGGGCGGATACGCAGTATTTT,CASSQTSGGADTQYF
TRBV24-1,.,TRBJ1-5,.,TGTGCCACCAGTGATCACATGGAGCTAGATAGCAATCAGCCCCAGCATTTT,CATSDHMELDSNQPQHF
TRBV6-1,once,TRBJ1-1,TRBD1,TGTGCCAGCAGTGAAGCAAGAGGGGACAGGATAATCCCAAAACCCACTGAAGCTTTCTTT,CASSEARGDRIIPKPTEAFF
TRBV6-5,.,TRBJ1-4,TRBD1,TGTGCCAGCAGTTACGGGGTTGACAGGGAGTATGAAAAACTGTTTTTT,CASSYGVDREYEKLFF
TRBV28,.,TRBJ2-3,.,TGTGCCAGCAGTTCTACTGCTAGCACAGATACGCAGTATTTT,CASSSTASTDTQYF
TRBV23-1,.,TRBJ2-5,.,TGCGCCAGCAGTGGGGAGGCGCCAGCGTACCAAGAGACCCAGTACTTC,CASSGEAPAYQETQYF
TRBV5-6,.,TRBJ2-1,.,TGTGCCAGCAGCTTGGCCAGGGTCCGCGATGAGCAGTTCTTC,CASSLARVRDEQFF
TRBV5-4,.,TRBJ2-3,TRBD1,TGTGCCAGCAGCCGCGACAGGGCGGCAGATACGCAGTATTTT,CASSRDRAADTQYF